The T cell receptor (beta chain) described here comes from a study of lymphopenia after photon versus proton radiotherapy (dated by TCRdb to the late 2010s). With regard to the full study: In patients with gastrointestinal tumors who developed high-grade lymphopenia, the study compared the immunological effects of photon radiation therapy with those of proton radiation therapy. The cohort comprised about 22 patients with gastrointestinal tumors who received either photon or proton therapy and then developed lymphopenia. The goal of the study was to describe how the two radiation modalities differ in their effects on the immune system. The research as a whole found: After the lymphocyte count nadir, oligoclonal expansion, especially of CD8+ Temra cells, was observed in photon-treated repertoires, and the drop in diversity was driven by this expansion. The survival association was assessed only in patients who died, and better survival with proton therapy was presented by the authors as a possibility rather than a demonstrated result. Across the cohort, among patients who died, a greater drop in TCR diversity after the nadir was inversely correlated with overall survival time. Relative stability during treatment was observed in proton-treated patients, whereas loss of naive T cells and TCR diversity and gain of effector/memory populations were observed in photon-treated patients.

The germline V gene yields SQVTM for CDR1 and ANQGSEA for CDR2. Germline trimming amounts to 4 bases on V and 2 bases on J, with 5 as the count of junction bases outside the gene matches. Reading from cysteine to phenylalanine, the CDR3 counts 14 amino acids. The entry retains the CDR3 DNA only, 42 bases that are in frame from base 1. Details on this clone: Its specific antigen is unknown. Base qualities are not at hand, and no much larger clone is one base apart.

The protocol used for the library was the immunoSEQ multiplex PCR assay. T cell repertoires were profiled by deep sequencing of rearranged TCR beta loci, alongside multiparametric flow cytometry. Not all clones reach the TCRdb copy of this immuneACCESS table, which keeps in-frame sequences only. Checked studies attribute under half of the gap to unresolved V genes and leave the rest unexplained. For this sample the table gives more than 20,000 clones, of which around 85% were detected only once. The top ten clonotypes cover under 20% of the sample. The specimen was peripheral blood, collected from a patient treated with photon-based radiotherapy. The rearrangement joined TRBV29-1 to TRBJ2-5, and TRBD2 matches 9 of the central bases. The TCR comes from a man between 60 and 75 years old with pancreatic cancer. The CDR3 here reads CSVVPAGGQETQYF. The sequenced DNA: TGCAGCGTTGTCCCAGCGGGGGGTCAAGAGACCCAGTACTTC.